These 22 T cell receptor beta chains were all obtained from the same sample, sequenced in a study of CD8 T cells in ankylosing spondylitis (TCRdb year 2017). Library preparation employed 5' RACE. The data were produced on an Illumina HiSeq 2500. The public reads were quality trimmed at Q25 with fastp and then assembled into clones with MiXCR by TCRdb, keeping productive beta chains. Rows are combined by CDR3 protein, so each entry shows the most common genes and DNA. Within this sample are 30,000 to 45,000 distinct CDR3 sequences, with 11% of them counted one time only. The top ten clones comprise around 20% of the sample. The sequenced material came from synovial fluid, either unsorted or a sorted T cell fraction (not recorded which). The receptors stem from a male donor with ankylosing spondylitis.

This clonotype has only a few counts. The rearrangement uses TRBV7-9 and TRBJ2-2; no clear D gene. The germline CDR1 and CDR2 sequences are SEHNR and FQNEAQ (reference sequence). This CDR3 has 15 amino acids. Trimming shortened V by 5 bases and J by 5 bases, and 15 bases separated the two germline ends. CDR3 DNA: TGTGCCAGCAGCCGTCAGATCTTTGGAACCGGGGAGCTGTTTTTT. It is translated as CASSRQIFGTGELFF.

This clonotype appeared many times. CDR3 loop: CASLTPDGDNEQFF. CDR3 nucleotide sequence: TGTGCCAGCCTAACCCCGGATGGGGACAATGAGCAGTTCTTC. The V call is TRBV6-1, the J call TRBJ2-1; D unclear. The CDR3 has 14 residues. Germline V gene lookup returns CDR1 MNHNS and CDR2 SASEGT. V was clipped by 8 bases and J by 5 bases, with 16 bases between them.

This clonotype has a count of ten or more. The genes are TRBV5-1 and TRBJ2-1, with 10 bases that match TRBD2. The CDR3 is made up of 12 amino acids. Germline V lookup: CDR1 SGHRS, CDR2 YFSETQ. V shed 3 bases, J shed 14 bases, and the junction held 5 bases outside the gene matches. The CDR3 loop reads CASSSGTSDEFF. The CDR3 nucleotides are TGCGCCAGCAGCTCCGGGACTAGCGATGAGTTCTTC.

The chain joins TRBV27 to TRBJ2-1, with D unclear. Germline-derived CDR1 and CDR2 are MNHEY and SMNVEV (reference sequence). V was trimmed by 8 bases and J by 8 bases, leaving 4 bases between them. The CDR3 has 9 residues. CDR3 in amino acids: CASGYEQFF. CDR3 bases: TGTGCCAGCGGTTATGAGCAGTTCTTC.

The V gene is TRBV7-3, the J gene TRBJ2-1; 7 bases fit TRBD1. The germline gives CDR1 SGHTA, CDR2 FQGTGA. The CDR3 sequence is 14 residues long. Trimming at V came to 4 bases and at J to 3 bases, leaving 3 bases not matched to a gene. CDR3 amino acids: CASSSAGGYNEQFF. CDR3 in DNA: TGTGCCAGCAGCTCAGCAGGGGGCTACAATGAGCAGTTCTTC.

The gene calls are TRBV2 and TRBJ2-2, with 8 bases lining up with TRBD1. This CDR3 spans 14 amino acids. CDR1 is SNHLY and CDR2 is FYNNEI in the germline V gene. The ends lost 6 bases at V and 6 bases at J; junction bases unmatched: 6. Written as DNA, the CDR3 is TGTGCCAGCAGAGCCCAGGGGGCTGCCGGGGAGCTGTTTTTT. As protein: CASRAQGAAGELFF. The entire variable domain, with the rest obtained from reference TRBV2 and TRBJ2-2, is as follows: EPEVTQTPSHQVTQMGQEVILRCVPISNHLYFYWYRQILGQKVEFLVSFYNNEISEKSEIFDDQFSVERPDGSNFTLKIRSTKLEDSAMYFCASRAQGAAGELFFGEGSRLTVL.

A few counts support this clonotype. The V call is TRBV6-1, the J call TRBJ2-1; 13 nucleotides align to TRBD2. The CDR3 contains 17 residues. V lost 4 bases, J lost 5 bases, and 8 bases stayed unmatched. Germline CDR1 and CDR2: MNHNS and SASEGT. The CDR3 sequence: CASSAVPGTSGNNEQFF. Here the CDR3 DNA reads TGTGCCAGCAGTGCAGTTCCCGGGACTAGCGGGAACAATGAGCAGTTCTTC.

There are a few counts of this clonotype. J is TRBJ1-2 and V is TRBV20-1; D is unresolved. V gave up 0 bases and J gave up 4 bases, with 6 bases separating them. Germline V gene sequence: CDR1 DFQATT, CDR2 SNEGSKA (reference sequence). The CDR3 sequence is 12 residues long. The CDR3 DNA reads as TGCAGTGCTAGAGACCTTCGCTATGGCTACACCTTC. It is translated as CSARDLRYGYTF.

This chain uses TRBV12-3 or TRBV12-4 with TRBJ2-3, with 8 bases lining up with TRBD1. This CDR3 spans 14 amino acids. V gave up 6 bases and J gave up 6 bases; unmatched junction bases: 8. The DNA for the CDR3 is TGTGCCAGCAGCCTGGACAGGGTAGTGGATACGCAGTATTTT. Translated: CASSLDRVVDTQYF.

The chain has TRBV7-3 and TRBJ2-6; maybe TRBD1 (6 bases). Germline loops: CDR1 SGHTA, CDR2 FQGTGA. V was shortened by 1 base and J by 0 bases, with 22 bases between the two germline ends. The CDR3 has 21 residues. CDR3 bases: TGTGCCAGCAGCTTAAACCCGGCAGGGGCCCTATTAACCTCTGGGGCCAACGTCCTGACTTTC. Protein product: CASSLNPAGALLTSGANVLTF.

A few counts support this clonotype. The chain has TRBV5-4 and TRBJ1-2; D is ambiguous. The CDR3 has 16 amino acids. The V end was cut by 0 bases, the J end by 4 bases, with 16 bases between. CDR1 and CDR2 from the germline V gene are SGHNT and YYREEE (reference sequence). The CDR3 nucleotides are TGTGCCAGCAGCTTGGCAACAGAACATGCCAGCTATGGCTACACCTTC. It is translated as CASSLATEHASYGYTF. Full variable domain (outside the CDR3, taken from reference TRBV5-4 and TRBJ1-2): ETGVTQSPTHLIKTRGQQVTLRCSSQSGHNTVSWYQQALGQGPQFIFQYYREEENGRGNFPPRFSGLQFPNYSSELNVNALELDDSALYLCASSLATEHASYGYTFGSGTRLTVV.

This clonotype showed up just a few times. The chain combines TRBV27 with TRBJ1-1, with D perhaps matching TRBD1 (5 bases). The CDR3 runs to 13 residues. The V and J ends lost 3 bases and 3 bases respectively, with 8 bases between them. Germline V gene lookup returns CDR1 MNHEY and CDR2 SMNVEV (reference sequence). The CDR3 loop reads CASSLSRDTEAFF. For the CDR3, the DNA is TGTGCCAGCAGTTTGAGCAGGGACACTGAAGCTTTCTTT.

This clonotype showed up just a few times. This sequence joins TRBV12-3 or TRBV12-4 and TRBJ2-7; TRBD1 is a possible D gene (6 bases). V was cut by 6 bases and J by 6 bases, with 12 bases left in between. The CDR3 has 12 residues. CDR3 in amino acids: CASSLTGCEQYF. CDR3 coding DNA: TGTGCCAGCAGCCTTACAGGGTGCGAGCAGTACTTC.

The sample holds many counts of this clonotype. With a much larger clone just one base away, this may be a read error. This likely comes from a read error, as the CDR3 has no conserved phenylalanine or tryptophan at its end. V is TRBV12-3 or TRBV12-4 and J is TRBJ1-2; tentative D call: TRBD1 (5 bases). There are 10 residues in the CDR3. Trimming removed 11 bases at V and 6 bases at J, with 10 bases between. The CDR3 region has the DNA TGTGCCGCCGGAGGGGATGGCTACACCCTC. Translation: CAAGGDGYTL.

CDR3 region: CASSEGLGRANYGYTF. CDR3 sequence (DNA): TGTGCCAGCAGTGAAGGTCTAGGACGAGCTAACTATGGCTACACCTTC. This chain joins TRBV2 and TRBJ1-2; D gene ambiguous. Germline V gives CDR1 SNHLY, CDR2 FYNNEI. The CDR3 has 16 residues. The V gene lost 1 base and the J gene lost 0 bases, with 12 bases spanning the gap. The variable domain in full, with the rest retrieved from reference TRBV2 and TRBJ1-2, is EPEVTQTPSHQVTQMGQEVILRCVPISNHLYFYWYRQILGQKVEFLVSFYNNEISEKSEIFDDQFSVERPDGSNFTLKIRSTKLEDSAMYFCASSEGLGRANYGYTFGSGTRLTVV.

The J gene is TRBJ2-2, the V gene TRBV28; a possible D gene is TRBD1 (6 bases). Per germline, CDR1 MDHEN and CDR2 SYDVKM. CDR3 length: 17 amino acids. Trimming took 2 bases from V and 0 from J, leaving 13 bases between them. The CDR3 region is CASSLRTAFANTGELFF. The CDR3 nucleotides are TGTGCCAGCAGTTTAAGGACAGCGTTCGCGAACACCGGGGAGCTGTTTTTT. The entire variable domain, with the rest obtained from reference TRBV28 and TRBJ2-2, is as follows: DVKVTQSSRYLVKRTGEKVFLECVQDMDHENMFWYRQDPGLGLRLIYFSYDVKMKEKGDIPEGYSVSREKKERFSLILESASTNQTSMYLCASSLRTAFANTGELFFGEGSRLTVL.

Ten or more counts support this clonotype. The rearrangement uses TRBV29-1 and TRBJ2-2; 9 nucleotides match TRBD1. Germline CDR1 reads SQVTM; CDR2 reads ANQGSEA. The V gene end was trimmed by 6 bases and the J gene end by 3 bases; junction bases not matched to a gene: 5. CDR3 size: 14 residues. The CDR3 DNA reads as TGCAGCGTCTTGGGACAGGGCGACACCGGGGAGCTGTTTTTT. This encodes CSVLGQGDTGELFF.

This clonotype came up a few times. The chain joins TRBV20-1 to TRBJ2-7, with 8 bases aligning to TRBD2. V gave up 3 bases and J gave up 7 bases; unmatched junction bases: 14. The germline V gene has CDR1 DFQATT and CDR2 SNEGSKA (reference sequence). CDR3 length: 15 residues. Here the CDR3 DNA reads TGCAGTGCTAGCCAGCGGGGGCTAGGCGGGAGGGAGCAGTACTTC. Translated: CSASQRGLGGREQYF.

The rearrangement links TRBV19 to TRBJ2-2; 9 bases are shared with TRBD2. This CDR3 is built from 18 residues. V trimming: 1 base; J trimming: 3 bases; junction bases outside the gene matches: 9. Per germline, CDR1 LNHDA and CDR2 SQIVND (reference sequence). The CDR3 DNA reads as TGTGCCAGTAGTATAGCTCTAGCGGGACAAGCTTACACCGGGGAGCTGTTTTTT. This sequence encodes CASSIALAGQAYTGELFF.

This sequence joins TRBV7-2 and TRBJ1-5; D gene uncertain. The germline V gene encodes CDR1 SGHTA and CDR2 FQGNSA. The length of the CDR3 is 15 residues. V lost 0 bases, J lost 4 bases, and 10 bases lay in between. CDR3 protein: CASSLAPVGNQPQHF. The CDR3 region has the DNA TGTGCCAGCAGCTTAGCGCCGGTGGGAAATCAGCCCCAGCATTTT.

Here the CDR3 reads CASSHLRLGSNQPQHF. CDR3 sequence (DNA): TGCGCCAGCAGTCACCTACGCCTGGGGAGCAATCAGCCCCAGCATTTT. This rearrangement joins TRBV23-1 to TRBJ1-5, with D hard to call. TRBV23-1 is identified as an open reading frame with a role that is uncertain. The CDR3 has 16 amino acids. V lost 3 bases and J lost 1, with 13 bases in between.

This clonotype occurred many times. The genes are TRBV7-2 and TRBJ1-3; 8 nucleotides agree with TRBD1. The V gene end was trimmed by 1 base and the J gene end by 2 bases; junction bases not matched to a gene: 4. The V gene's germline CDR1 is SGHTA and CDR2 FQGNSA. This CDR3 has 16 amino acids. The CDR3 spells CASSLETGAAGNTIYF. For the CDR3, the DNA is TGTGCCAGCAGCTTAGAGACAGGGGCTGCTGGAAACACCATATATTTT.